These T cell receptor beta chains were read from a single sample in a study of CD8 T cells in ankylosing spondylitis. Each CDR3 protein gets one entry after TCRdb re-called the 5' RACE reads with MiXCR. Among some 450,000 distinct CDR3 sequences, roughly 15% were seen once, and the ten largest hold approximately 1%. Sequencing used blood, either unsorted or a sorted T cell fraction (not recorded which). The receptors come from a male donor with ankylosing spondylitis. CDR3s include the opening cysteine and the closing phenylalanine or tryptophan. A D gene is named only where the DNA matches it firmly. Clone size is given for some rows only: seen once, a few or many times, or a class if the clone is expanded.

>-|TRBV20-1|TRBJ2-7|-
CSVRDRFYEQYF
TGCAGTGTCCGGGACCGCTTCTACGAGCAGTACTTC
>-|TRBV2|TRBJ1-2|-
CASSESTGANYGYTF
TGTGCCAGCAGTGAATCGACAGGAGCTAACTATGGCTACACCTTC
>-|TRBV2|TRBJ1-2|-
CASRQGLGYTF
TGTGCCAGCAGACAGGGTCTGGGCTACACCTTC
>few|TRBV6-1|TRBJ1-5|TRBD1
CASRGQGKGQPQHF
TGTGCCAGCAGAGGACAGGGGAAGGGCCAGCCCCAGCATTTT
>-|TRBV5-1|TRBJ2-3|TRBD2
CASSAGLAGTTDTQYF
TGCGCCAGCAGCGCGGGACTAGCGGGAACCACAGATACGCAGTATTTT
>-|TRBV20-1|TRBJ1-2|-
CSASPRGGTELGGYTF
TGCAGTGCTAGCCCCCGGGGGGGGACCGAGCTGGGTGGCTACACCTTC
>few|TRBV5-1|TRBJ2-2|-
CASSLNGPPAGELFF
TGCGCCAGCAGCCTCAACGGCCCTCCGGCCGGGGAGCTGTTTTTT
>few|TRBV30|TRBJ2-2|TRBD1
CASRRQGGIGAGELFF
TGTGCCTCACGTAGACAGGGGGGGATTGGGGCCGGGGAGCTGTTTTTT
>-|TRBV20-1|TRBJ1-4|-
CSASPRNNEKLFF
TGCAGTGCTAGCCCCAGGAATAATGAAAAACTGTTTTTT
>-|TRBV28|TRBJ1-4|-
CATRQDGGNEKLFF
TGTGCCACCAGACAAGATGGGGGCAATGAAAAACTGTTTTTT
>-|TRBV20-1|TRBJ2-3|TRBD2
CSASSRGIGTDTQYF
TGCAGTGCTAGTTCGCGGGGGATTGGTACAGATACGCAGTATTTT
>-|TRBV9|TRBJ2-7|TRBD2
CASSEGLAGMVQYF
TGTGCCAGCAGCGAGGGACTAGCGGGTATGGTGCAGTACTTC
>-|TRBV7-3|TRBJ2-1|-
CASSLTGDGYNEQFF
TGTGCCAGCAGCTTAACGGGGGACGGCTACAATGAGCAGTTCTTC
>few|TRBV18|TRBJ2-3|-
CASSPGATDTQYF
TGTGCCAGCTCACCGGGGGCCACAGATACGCAGTATTTT
>-|TRBV5-1|TRBJ1-3|TRBD1
CASSSEGTGEFSGNTIYF
TGCGCCAGCAGCTCGGAGGGGACAGGGGAATTCTCTGGAAACACCATATATTTT
>-|TRBV7-9|TRBJ1-1|-
CASSLVRVPTEAFF
TGTGCCAGCAGCTTAGTAAGGGTGCCCACTGAAGCTTTCTTT
>few|TRBV7-9|TRBJ1-4|-
CASSLSGLGEKLFF
TGTGCCAGCAGCTTATCTGGTTTGGGTGAAAAACTGTTTTTT
>once|TRBV30|TRBJ1-1|-
CAWSYVADTEAFF
TGTGCCTGGAGTTACGTAGCGGACACTGAAGCTTTCTTT
>-|TRBV3-1|TRBJ1-6|-
CASSPRWLAANSPLHF
TGTGCCAGCAGCCCTCGGTGGTTAGCAGCTAATTCACCCCTCCACTTT
>few|TRBV29-1|TRBJ1-1|-
CSVDRVGTEAFF
TGCAGCGTTGACAGGGTCGGGACTGAAGCTTTCTTT
>-|TRBV5-1|TRBJ2-3|TRBD2
CASSSGLSGGQNTQYF
TGCGCCAGCAGCTCCGGACTAAGCGGGGGGCAGAATACGCAGTATTTT
>-|TRBV27|TRBJ2-5|TRBD2
CASRRAGGGSQETQYF
TGTGCCAGCAGGCGAGCGGGGGGGGGTTCCCAAGAGACCCAGTACTTC
>many|TRBV12-3/TRBV12-4|TRBJ2-3|TRBD2
CASSLERGDTQYF
TGTGCCAGCAGTTTAGAGCGGGGCGATACGCAGTATTTT
>few|TRBV20-1|TRBJ2-1|-
CSARSPTHRRTTSNEQFF
TGCAGTGCTAGATCCCCGACCCACCGTCGGACTACTTCCAATGAGCAGTTCTTC
>few|TRBV5-5|TRBJ2-1|TRBD1
CASSLTGQPNNEQFF
TGTGCCAGCAGCTTAACGGGACAGCCGAACAATGAGCAGTTCTTC
>-|TRBV10-3|TRBJ2-5|TRBD1
CAISNKPGQGARGRETQYF
TGTGCCATCAGCAACAAGCCGGGACAGGGGGCGCGGGGCAGAGAGACCCAGTACTTC
>many|TRBV7-9|TRBJ2-1|-
CASSLQSRGAYNEQFF
TGTGCCAGCAGCTTACAATCCAGGGGCGCGTACAATGAGCAGTTCTTC
>many|TRBV29-1|TRBJ2-3|TRBD2
CSVGRLAGADTQYF
TGCAGCGTTGGGAGGCTAGCGGGGGCAGATACGCAGTATTTT
>many|TRBV29-1|TRBJ2-5|TRBD2
CSLKGLAGVETQYF
TGCAGCCTCAAAGGACTAGCGGGAGTAGAGACCCAGTACTTC
>many|TRBV12-3/TRBV12-4|TRBJ2-1|TRBD2
CASSLVAGTGMGFF
TGTGCCAGCAGTTTGGTAGCGGGGACTGGAATGGGGTTCTTC
>few|TRBV7-9|TRBJ2-5|TRBD2
CASSVLAGGPVAAQYF
TGTGCCAGCAGCGTATTAGCGGGAGGGCCGGTGGCGGCCCAGTACTTC
>-|TRBV12-3/TRBV12-4|TRBJ1-2|-
CASSLSGASGGYTF
TGTGCCAGCAGTTTATCCGGGGCGTCCGGTGGCTACACCTTC
>-|TRBV2|TRBJ1-2|-
CASSEHREGGYTF
TGTGCCAGCAGTGAACACAGGGAAGGTGGCTACACCTTC
>-|TRBV4-2|TRBJ2-3|TRBD2
CASSPRTSGGPLDTQYF
TGTGCCAGCAGCCCGCGGACTAGCGGGGGGCCTCTAGATACGCAGTATTTT
>-|TRBV12-3/TRBV12-4|TRBJ2-7|-
CASSPALSEQYF
TGTGCCAGCAGCCCCGCGCTATCCGAGCAGTACTTC
>-|TRBV7-8|TRBJ2-7|TRBD2
CASSRLAFYEQYF
TGTGCCAGCAGCCGACTAGCTTTCTACGAGCAGTACTTC
>few|TRBV7-2|TRBJ2-5|-
CASSSGPQETQYF
TGTGCCAGCAGCTCAGGACCACAAGAGACCCAGTACTTC
>few|TRBV6-1|TRBJ2-1|-
CASSRDWNGGLKFF
TGTGCCAGCAGCCGTGATTGGAACGGGGGTTTGAAGTTCTTC
>-|TRBV7-2|TRBJ2-5|-
CASSPARAGYQETQYF
TGTGCCAGCAGCCCCGCCCGTGCAGGGTACCAAGAGACCCAGTACTTC
>few|TRBV7-9|TRBJ1-1|-
CASSPRVVLNTEAFF
TGTGCCAGCAGCCCGCGGGTGGTTTTGAACACTGAAGCTTTCTTT
>-|TRBV18|TRBJ2-2|TRBD2
CASSPLAGDTGELFF
TGTGCCAGCTCACCCCTAGCGGGGGACACCGGGGAGCTGTTTTTT
>-|TRBV6-1|TRBJ2-7|-
CASWAGFSSYEQYF
TGTGCCAGCTGGGCAGGCTTCAGCTCCTACGAGCAGTACTTC
>few|TRBV4-1|TRBJ2-3|TRBD2
CASSRRTSSSTDTQYF
TGCGCCAGCAGCCGGAGGACTAGCTCTAGCACAGATACGCAGTATTTT
>many|TRBV27|TRBJ2-1|-
CASSTNRANNEQFF
TGTGCCAGCAGTACAAACCGGGCTAACAATGAGCAGTTCTTC
>-|TRBV28|TRBJ2-7|-
CASSRPFIRDNYEQYF
TGTGCCAGCAGCCGACCCTTCATCCGGGACAACTACGAGCAGTACTTC
>many|TRBV10-3|TRBJ2-1|TRBD1
CAISGDRDFNEQFF
TGTGCCATCAGTGGGGACAGGGACTTCAATGAGCAGTTCTTC
>-|TRBV7-2|TRBJ2-1|TRBD2
CASSITSGSRYNEQFF
TGTGCCAGCAGCATTACGAGCGGGAGCAGGTACAATGAGCAGTTCTTC
>few|TRBV6-1|TRBJ1-1|-
CASKRDGPSNTEAFF
TGTGCCAGCAAACGGGACGGACCCTCGAACACTGAAGCTTTCTTT
>-|TRBV7-2|TRBJ1-6|TRBD1
CASSLEDRVGSPLHF
TGTGCCAGCAGCTTAGAGGACAGGGTAGGGTCACCCCTCCACTTT
>-|TRBV6-1|TRBJ1-4|-
CASSRTDQNEKLFF
TGTGCCAGCAGTCGGACGGACCAAAATGAAAAACTGTTTTTT
>few|TRBV18|TRBJ2-6|TRBD2
CASSPRLADLSGANVLTF
TGTGCCAGCTCACCAAGACTAGCGGACCTATCTGGGGCCAACGTCCTGACTTTC
>-|TRBV7-8|TRBJ2-7|TRBD1
CASTRDRGSHEQYF
TGTGCCAGCACCCGGGACAGGGGGAGCCACGAGCAGTACTTC
>-|TRBV12-3/TRBV12-4|TRBJ2-4|TRBD2
CASSLASGELAKNIQYF
TGTGCCAGCAGTTTAGCTAGCGGGGAGCTAGCCAAAAACATTCAGTACTTC
>few|TRBV14|TRBJ1-2|-
CASSQDHGVYGYTF
TGTGCCAGCAGCCAAGATCACGGGGTCTATGGCTACACCTTC